The 26 T cell receptor beta chains below all came from one sample that was sequenced in a study of human T cells and chemical hapten exposure. TCRdb analysed the RACE reads with MiXCR anew, one entry per CDR3 protein. The repertoire has about 340,000 distinct CDR3 sequences, 5.5% to 8% of them found once; the top ten carry more than 7%. Indicated time point: patch test 1, 2 weeks after DPC sensitization. Treatment reported: therapeutic diphenylcyclopropenone sensitization with weekly scalp DPC. Sequencing used whole blood, obtained in connection with sensitization to the hapten diphenylcyclopropenone (DPC). All receptors derive from a woman between 18 and 30 years old with alopecia areata. Some clones in this sample may be carry-over from other donors' samples.

The chain couples TRBV12-3 or TRBV12-4 to TRBJ1-6; D is uncertain. Trimming pared 1 base from V and 8 bases from J, leaving 12 bases between. The CDR3 covers 15 residues. This CDR3 reads CASSLGTGRYSPLHF. CDR3 nucleotide sequence: TGTGCCAGCAGTTTAGGGACGGGGAGATATTCACCCCTCCACTTT.

This clonotype was counted between two and nine times. The genes are TRBV12-1 and TRBJ1-4. TRBV12-1 corresponds to a pseudogene. This CDR3 comprises 17 residues. DNA of the CDR3: TGTGCCAGCAGCTACGGAGGCCAGGGCCCCACTAATGAAAAACTGTTTTTT. Its translation: CASSYGGQGPTNEKLFF.

This clonotype was found a few times. The chain recombines TRBV10-1 with TRBJ2-3, with 8 bases that match TRBD1. Trimming took 4 bases from V and 5 from J; bases not matched to a gene: 5. The CDR3 totals 14 residues. CDR1 and CDR2 from the germline V gene are WNHNN and SYGVQD (reference sequence). CDR3 sequence: CASSGPGGLDTQYF. CDR3 nucleotide sequence: TGCGCCAGCAGTGGGCCAGGGGGCTTAGATACGCAGTATTTT.

This clonotype was seen more than once but under ten times. V is TRBV27 and J is TRBJ2-1; 10 positions match TRBD2. The CDR3 runs to 15 residues. V shed 7 bases, J shed 2 bases, and the junction held 5 bases outside the gene matches. Germline V gene sequence: CDR1 MNHEY, CDR2 SMNVEV (reference sequence). The CDR3 loop is CASTLSGGAYNEQFF. The CDR3 nucleotides read TGTGCCAGCACGTTGAGCGGGGGGGCCTACAATGAGCAGTTCTTC.

This clonotype was recorded at least ten times. The rearrangement joins TRBV9 to TRBJ2-3; a possible D gene is TRBD1 (5 bases). CDR3 size: 12 residues. The V end lost 5 bases, the J end lost 3 bases, and 7 bases lay between the germline ends. Germline V gives CDR1 SGDLS, CDR2 YYNGEE. CDR3 sequence reads: CASRPGTDTQYF. In DNA form, the CDR3 reads TGTGCCAGCAGGCCAGGGACAGATACGCAGTATTTT.

This clonotype has a handful of counts. The V and J genes are TRBV5-1 and TRBJ2-5; 8 positions match TRBD1. The CDR3 runs to 14 residues. The J segment lost 5 bases and the V segment lost 3 bases, leaving 6 bases of the junction unmatched. From germline, CDR1 is SGHRS and CDR2 YFSETQ. For the CDR3, the DNA is TGCGCCAGCAGCTCGGGACAGGCGATGGAGACCCAGTACTTC. The encoded protein is CASSSGQAMETQYF.

This clonotype was picked up a small number of times. The V call is TRBV5-1, the J call TRBJ2-5; 10 bases match TRBD1. The CDR3 contains 17 residues. Trimming took 0 bases from V and 4 from J; bases not matched to a gene: 9. Germline values: CDR1 SGHRS, CDR2 YFSETQ. The CDR3 DNA is TGCGCCAGCAGCTTGGGTACCGGGACAGGGGAACGAGAGACCCAGTACTTC. This translates into CASSLGTGTGERETQYF.

The table lists this clonotype with a few counts. The chain employs TRBV6-6 and TRBJ2-7; the D gene is possibly TRBD1 (7 bases). The CDR3 totals 13 residues. Trimming took off 6 bases at V and 4 bases at J, with 13 bases between the two ends. Germline V CDR1 and CDR2: MNHNY, SVGAGI (reference sequence). Here the CDR3 reads CASSRDSGYEQYF. DNA of the CDR3: TGTGCCAGCAGCCGGGACAGCGGGTACGAGCAGTACTTC.

This clonotype was observed many times. This chain connects TRBV20-1 to TRBJ2-7; TRBD2 matches 13 bases. Germline assignment: CDR1 DFQATT and CDR2 SNEGSKA (reference sequence). The length of the CDR3 is 15 residues. Germline trimming cut 5 bases from V and 0 bases from J; bases unmatched to any gene: 4. Here the CDR3 reads CSAATSGGRSYEQYF. Here the CDR3 DNA reads TGCAGTGCTGCGACTAGCGGGGGGCGCTCCTACGAGCAGTACTTC.

This clonotype has just a few counts. The rearrangement uses TRBV13 and TRBJ1-6; 9 nucleotides agree with TRBD1. Losses at the gene ends were 5 bases for V and 7 bases for J; bases not matched to a gene: 9. The germline gives CDR1 PRHDT, CDR2 FYEKMQ (reference sequence). The CDR3 consists of 16 residues. As DNA, the CDR3 is TGTGCCAGCAGCCGATCATACGGACAGGGGAATTCACCCCTCCACTTT. It translates to CASSRSYGQGNSPLHF. Full variable domain (missing parts from reference TRBV13 and TRBJ1-6): AAGVIQSPRHLIKEKRETATLKCYPIPRHDTVYWYQQGPGQDPQFLISFYEKMQSDKGSIPDRFSAQQFSDYHSELNMSSLELGDSALYFCASSRSYGQGNSPLHFGNGTRLTVT.

This clonotype was counted many times. The chain combines TRBV29-1 with TRBJ2-3, with D uncertain. The V gene's germline CDR1 is SQVTM and CDR2 ANQGSEA. Trimming removed 6 bases from V and 2 bases from J, with 3 bases in between. The CDR3 is 10 residues long. The CDR3 bases are TGCAGCGTGAACACAGATACGCAGTATTTT. This encodes CSVNTDTQYF.

This clonotype has just a few counts. CDR3 sequence reads: CASSQDRRRVRNTEAFF. The CDR3 nucleotides are TGTGCCAGCAGCCAAGATAGGAGGAGGGTTCGGAACACTGAAGCTTTCTTT. The J gene is TRBJ1-1, the V gene TRBV3-1; unclear D gene. V was trimmed by 0 bases and J by 1 base, leaving 15 bases between them. This CDR3 has 17 amino acids. Looked up from germline, CDR1 is LGHDT and CDR2 is YNNKEL (reference sequence).

This clonotype turned up a few times. The chain employs TRBV5-5 and TRBJ2-1; D gene ambiguous. V was clipped by 0 bases and J by 7 bases, with 8 bases between them. The V gene's germline CDR1 is SGHKS and CDR2 YYEKEE (reference sequence). The CDR3 is 13 amino acids. CDR3 DNA sequence: TGTGCCAGCAGCTTGGAGCAGTTGAATGAGCAGTTCTTC. Its protein product is CASSLEQLNEQFF.

This clonotype was detected a few times. The J gene is TRBJ1-2, the V gene TRBV7-2; D is undetermined. The CDR3 is made up of 13 amino acids. The germline V and J ends were trimmed by 2 bases and 4 bases, with 8 bases remaining between them. Germline-derived CDR1 and CDR2 are SGHTA and FQGNSA. CDR3 DNA sequence: TGTGCCAGCAGCTTAATGGGTACCTATGGCTACACCTTC. This encodes CASSLMGTYGYTF.

Ten or more counts support this clonotype. The chain recombines TRBV29-1 with TRBJ2-7; D uncertain. CDR3 length equals 10 residues. CDR1 and CDR2 (germline): SQVTM, ANQGSEA. V gave up 7 bases and J gave up 2 bases, with 6 bases separating them. The CDR3 DNA follows: TGCAGCGCCGTAGCCTACGAGCAGTACTTC. It is translated as CSAVAYEQYF.

This clonotype was recorded a few times. This chain uses TRBV6-2 or TRBV6-3 with TRBJ1-3; TRBD1 agrees at 7 bases. CDR1 and CDR2 from the germline V gene are MNHEY and SVGEGT. Trimming removed 0 bases from V and 4 bases from J; junction bases left unmatched: 6. This CDR3 is built from 16 residues. This chain's CDR3 is CASSYSIRQGGNTIYF. The CDR3 region has the DNA TGTGCCAGCAGTTACTCGATCCGACAGGGAGGAAACACCATATATTTT.

This clonotype was seen many times. V and J are TRBV29-1 and TRBJ1-2; D not resolved. Germline CDR1 is SQVTM and CDR2 is ANQGSEA. With 4 bases removed from V and 4 bases from J, the gap between germline ends came to 10 bases. CDR3 length: 12 amino acids. The CDR3 sequence: CSVGGGSYGYTF. CDR3 DNA sequence: TGCAGCGTTGGGGGAGGGTCCTATGGCTACACCTTC.

The rearrangement joins TRBV27 to TRBJ1-1, with 10 bases fitting TRBD1. CDR1 and CDR2 from the germline V gene are MNHEY and SMNVEV (reference sequence). The CDR3 is 14 residues long. V was pared by 5 bases and J by 4 bases, with 4 bases of the junction left unmatched. In DNA form, the CDR3 reads TGTGCCAGCAGTCCACGACAGGGGGCCACTGAAGCTTTCTTT. Its translation: CASSPRQGATEAFF.

The V and J genes are TRBV2 and TRBJ2-7; 7 nucleotides agree with TRBD1. The CDR3 is 12 residues long. Germline values: CDR1 SNHLY, CDR2 FYNNEI. V shed 11 bases, J shed 0 bases, and the junction held 4 bases outside the gene matches. In DNA, the CDR3 is TGTGCCGGAAGGGACAGCTCCTACGAGCAGTACTTC. Translating gives CAGRDSSYEQYF.

The chain combines TRBV18 with TRBJ1-4; D uncertain. Germline assignment: CDR1 KGHSH and CDR2 LQKENI. Trimming took off 6 bases at V and 7 bases at J, with 15 bases between the two ends. The CDR3 loop spans 14 amino acids. The CDR3 DNA sequence: TGTGCCAGCTCCGAAACCGGAACGAGTGAAAAACTGTTTTTT. It is translated as CASSETGTSEKLFF.

This clonotype was observed at least ten times. This chain joins TRBV6-2 or TRBV6-3 and TRBJ2-4; 11 nucleotides match TRBD2. V shed 4 bases, J shed 2 bases, and the junction held 16 bases outside the gene matches. Germline-derived CDR1 and CDR2 are MNHEY and SVGEGT. CDR3 length equals 20 residues. As DNA, the CDR3 is TGTGCCAGCAGTTCCCCTAGAGGGCTAGCGGGGGGACCTTCCAAAAACATTCAGTACTTC. Its translation: CASSSPRGLAGGPSKNIQYF.

This clonotype was seen ten or more times. This sequence joins TRBV12-3 or TRBV12-4 and TRBJ2-2; a weak D match, TRBD2 (6 bases). Between the trimmed V and J ends, which lost 5 bases and 4 bases, there was a span of 14 bases. The CDR3 runs 15 residues. CDR3 DNA sequence: TGTGCCAGCAGTAGGGACTCGAAGGGCACCGGGGAGCTGTTTTTT. As protein: CASSRDSKGTGELFF.

The chain is built from TRBV13 and TRBJ2-2, with D tentatively TRBD1 (5 bases). V dropped 7 bases and J dropped 4 bases, with 16 bases sitting between them. The CDR3 covers 15 residues. Germline CDR1 is PRHDT and CDR2 is FYEKMQ (reference sequence). The CDR3 region has the DNA TGTGCCAGCACTGTAGGGGTTCTGGGCACCGGGGAGCTGTTTTTT. Translating gives CASTVGVLGTGELFF.

The sample holds a few counts of this clonotype. This chain uses TRBV18 with TRBJ1-2, with TRBD1 as a possible D gene (6 bases). The CDR3 is 13 amino acids. Trimming removed 5 bases from V and 4 bases from J, with 11 bases in between. Germline lookup yields CDR1 KGHSH and CDR2 LQKENI. The CDR3 sequence is CASSTMDSYGYTF. The CDR3 bases are TGTGCCAGCTCAACTATGGACAGCTATGGCTACACCTTC.

This clonotype was detected a few times. This rearrangement joins TRBV2 to TRBJ2-3, with D possibly being TRBD1 or TRBD2 (5 bases each). The CDR3 consists of 14 residues. The V and J ends lost 7 bases and 0 bases respectively, with 11 bases between them. CDR1 is SNHLY, CDR2 FYNNEI, per germline. Here the CDR3 reads CASKGTSSTDTQYF. The CDR3 DNA sequence: TGTGCCAGCAAGGGGACCTCTAGCACAGATACGCAGTATTTT.

This clonotype was found a few times. This chain uses TRBV7-6 with TRBJ2-6, with D perhaps TRBD1 (5 bases). CDR3 size: 16 residues. Trimming stripped 2 bases from V and 2 bases from J, with 10 bases between. Germline assignment: CDR1 SGHVS and CDR2 FNYEAQ. CDR3 sequence reads: CASSLLSGTGANVLTF. The CDR3 DNA reads as TGTGCCAGCAGCTTATTATCAGGGACTGGGGCCAACGTCCTGACTTTC. The whole variable domain, filled in from reference TRBV7-6 and TRBJ2-6, reads GAGVSQSPRYKVTKRGQDVALRCDPISGHVSLYWYRQALGQGPEFLTYFNYEAQQDKSGLPNDRFSAERPEGSISTLTIQRTEQRDSAMYRCASSLLSGTGANVLTFGAGSRLTVL.